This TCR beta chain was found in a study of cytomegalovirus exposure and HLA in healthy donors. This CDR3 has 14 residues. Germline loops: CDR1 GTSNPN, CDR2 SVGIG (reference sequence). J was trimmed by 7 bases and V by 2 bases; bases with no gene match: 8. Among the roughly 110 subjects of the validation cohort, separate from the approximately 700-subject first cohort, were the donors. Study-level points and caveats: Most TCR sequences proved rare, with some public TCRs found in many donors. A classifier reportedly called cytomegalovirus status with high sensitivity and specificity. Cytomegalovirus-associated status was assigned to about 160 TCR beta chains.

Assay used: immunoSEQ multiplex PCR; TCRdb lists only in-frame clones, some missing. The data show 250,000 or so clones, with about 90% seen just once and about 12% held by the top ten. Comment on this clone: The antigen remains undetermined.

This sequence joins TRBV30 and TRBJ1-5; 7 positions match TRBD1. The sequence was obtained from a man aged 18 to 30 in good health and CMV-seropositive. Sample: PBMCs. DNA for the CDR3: TGTGCCTGGAGTCAGGAGGGGGCGCAGCAGCCCCAGCATTTT. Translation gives CAWSQEGAQQPQHF.